This TCR beta chain was recovered during a study of CXCR3-negative and CXCR3-positive naive CD8 T cells. Study background: Sequencing yielded 120 million to 150 million TRB reads, roughly 1.5 +/- 0.3 million per library. Study outcomes and limitations: TRB CDR3s were more hydrophobic in CXCR3-positive than in CXCR3-negative naive cells. High diversity, comparable across both naive subsets, contrasted with much lower diversity in memory CD8+ cells. The study found that naive CXCR3-negative and CXCR3-positive cells shared TRBV-TRBJ usage, while memory cells differed.

CDR1 LGHDT and CDR2 YNNKEL come from the germline V gene (reference sequence). CDR3 size: 13 residues. Preparation of TRB cDNA libraries relied on 5' RACE carrying UMI labels. TCRdb re-called the 5' RACE reads; one entry per CDR3 protein, DNA not given. In total, the table holds some 140,000 distinct CDR3 sequences. Concerning this clonotype itself: Its cognate antigen is unknown.

The chain combines TRBV3-1 with TRBJ2-7. This receptor was taken from a human donor in good health. Some clones in this sample may be carry-over from other donors' samples. The sample was naive CXCR3+ CD8+ T cells from blood. Subset given: CD45RO-CCR7+CD27+CD95- naive CD8+ T cells expressing CXCR3 (TNR3+). CDR3 amino acids: CASSQSGTYEQYF.